This T cell receptor beta chain derives from a study of shared clonotypes between healthy human individuals. For the study at large: Each donor's CD8 memory used one plate, CD8 naive two, each CD4 subset three.

Naive CD8 cells comprised CD45RO-negative, CCR7-positively selected cells, excluding terminally differentiated effector memory CD45RA+ cells. Libraries were prepared by immunoSEQ multiplex PCR; TCRdb keeps only in-frame clonotypes and omits some of them. The sample contains about 820,000 clones, 80% to 95% of which appear only once. The V segment lost 0 bases and the J segment 5 bases; nucleotides outside the gene matches: 1. This CDR3 region has 14 residues. In germline, CDR1 is SGHTA, CDR2 FQGTGA. This receptor was identified in a young man in good health. This chain joins TRBV7-3 and TRBJ2-1, with 7 bases fitting TRBD1. The sequencing sample was made of naive CD8+ T cells sorted from blood. Here the CDR3 DNA reads TGTGCCAGCAGCTTAACGGACAGGAACAATGAGCAGTTCTTC. This gives the protein CASSLTDRNNEQFF.